What follows describes a single T cell receptor (beta chain). The CDR3 is made up of 17 amino acids. The ends were cut back, 5 bases at V and 0 bases at J, with 21 bases in the middle. Germline loops: CDR1 SGHRS, CDR2 YFSETQ. This specimen comes from a study of blood T cell repertoires in COVID-19. In the study overall: Material from acute and convalescent COVID-19 was sourced from the United States, Italy and Spain. T cells, B-cell-depleted T cells, or PBMCs provided the cDNA or gDNA that served as material.

In the original workflow: Amplification of reference gene primers was used by the study to estimate nucleated cell counts. TCRdb's copy holds only in-frame clones and misses some; the assay was immunoSEQ multiplex PCR. V and J calls and clone size are those listed in that table; D and trimming were worked out from the DNA. Among roughly 200,000 clones listed, about 86% were seen once. The receptor's source is a man aged 50-59 years with active or convalescent COVID-19. The chain carries TRBV5-1 and TRBJ2-7, with D possibly matching TRBD1 (6 bases). Sample: peripheral blood. The CDR3 region is CASSSSPSGTNSYEQYF. The CDR3 coding sequence is TGCGCCAGCAGTTCTTCTCCCTCGGGGACAAACTCCTACGAGCAGTACTTC.